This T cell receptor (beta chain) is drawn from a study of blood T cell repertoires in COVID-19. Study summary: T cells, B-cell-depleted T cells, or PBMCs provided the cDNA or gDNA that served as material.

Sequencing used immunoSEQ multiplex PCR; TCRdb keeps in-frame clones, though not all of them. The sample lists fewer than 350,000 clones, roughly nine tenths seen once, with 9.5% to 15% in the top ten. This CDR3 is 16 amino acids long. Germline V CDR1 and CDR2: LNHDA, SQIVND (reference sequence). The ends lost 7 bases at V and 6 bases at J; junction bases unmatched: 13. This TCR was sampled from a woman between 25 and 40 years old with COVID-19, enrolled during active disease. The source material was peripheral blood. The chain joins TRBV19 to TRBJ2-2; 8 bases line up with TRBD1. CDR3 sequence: CASTFWGQVRAGELFF. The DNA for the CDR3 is TGTGCCAGTACTTTCTGGGGACAGGTCAGGGCCGGGGAGCTGTTTTTT.